The 23 T cell receptor beta chains below come from one sample, sequenced in a study of control samples from healthy donors and cancer patients. Assay used: immunoSEQ multiplex PCR; TCRdb lists only in-frame clones, some missing. The sample carries some 250,000 clones, roughly 87% recorded once. Material for sequencing was PBMCs. The receptors stem from a woman in her fifties or sixties with lung cancer.

The V gene is TRBV11-2, the J gene TRBJ2-7, with D unresolved. Germline CDR1 and CDR2: SGHAT and FQNNGV. The CDR3 extends over 12 amino acids. Trimming took 4 bases from V and 2 from J, leaving 6 bases between them. CDR3 protein: CASSSGAYEQYF. The DNA for the CDR3 is TGTGCCAGCAGCTCCGGCGCCTACGAGCAGTACTTC. Complete variable domain (other parts from reference TRBV11-2 and TRBJ2-7): EAGVAQSPRYKIIEKRQSVAFWCNPISGHATLYWYQQILGQGPKLLIQFQNNGVVDDSQLPKDRFSAERLKGVDSTLKIQPAKLEDSAVYLCASSSGAYEQYFGPGTRLTVT.

This chain uses TRBV6-5 with TRBJ2-1; TRBD1 matches at 7 bases. The germline CDR1 and CDR2 sequences are MNHEY and SVGAGI. V dropped 6 bases and J dropped 7; count of bases not matched to a gene: 9. The CDR3 covers 14 residues. The chain's CDR3 is CASRETGWRNEQFF. DNA for the CDR3: TGTGCCAGCAGGGAGACAGGGTGGAGGAATGAGCAGTTCTTC.

The chain employs TRBV9 and TRBJ1-1; 8 bases fit TRBD1. With V trimmed by 0 bases and J by 6 bases, 4 bases remained unmatched. This CDR3 is built from 14 residues. From germline, CDR1 is SGDLS and CDR2 YYNGEE. CDR3 bases: TGTGCCAGCAGCGTAGGGGACAGGACCCCTGAAGCTTTCTTT. It translates to CASSVGDRTPEAFF.

V is TRBV11-3 and J is TRBJ2-1; no definite D call. Germline CDR1 SGHNT, CDR2 YENEEA. This CDR3 comprises 13 residues. The V gene lost 5 bases and the J gene lost 7 bases, with 12 bases spanning the gap. The CDR3 nucleotides are TGTGCCAGCAGCCTCGGACCTGGGAATGAGCAGTTCTTC. Translated: CASSLGPGNEQFF.

The rearrangement links TRBV2 to TRBJ1-6; 11 nucleotides align to TRBD1. The CDR3 extends over 17 amino acids. Per the germline V gene, CDR1 is SNHLY and CDR2 is FYNNEI. J lost 6 bases, V lost 6 bases, and 10 bases had no gene match. The CDR3 sequence is CASSLSGTGGVNSPLHF. DNA for the CDR3: TGTGCCAGCAGCCTATCCGGGACAGGGGGAGTTAATTCACCCCTCCACTTT.

The rearrangement uses TRBV21-1 and TRBJ2-2. TRBV21-1 is a pseudogene segment. The CDR3 sequence is 15 residues long. In DNA, the CDR3 is TGTGCCAGCAGCAAAATGGGACCTGGGGGCGGGGAGCTGTTTTTT. Amino acids: CASSKMGPGGGELFF.

The chain is built from TRBV7-3 and TRBJ2-2; D is unclear. Trimming shortened V by 5 bases and J by 1 base, and 5 bases separated the two germline ends. Germline CDR1 and CDR2: SGHTA and FQGTGA. This CDR3 has 13 amino acids. CDR3 in amino acids: CASSALNTGELFF. CDR3 DNA: TGTGCCAGCAGCGCGTTGAACACCGGGGAGCTGTTTTTT. The variable domain in full, with the rest retrieved from reference TRBV7-3 and TRBJ2-2, is GAGVSQTPSNKVTEKGKYVELRCDPISGHTALYWYRQSLGQGPEFLIYFQGTGAADDSGLPNDRFFAVRPEGSVSTLKIQRTERGDSAVYLCASSALNTGELFFGEGSRLTVL.

V usage is TRBV2 and J usage is TRBJ1-1; maybe TRBD1 (6 bases). Germline V lookup: CDR1 SNHLY, CDR2 FYNNEI. Trimming removed 4 bases from V and 0 bases from J, with 9 bases in between. CDR3 length: 14 amino acids. The CDR3 loop is CASSVQGMNTEAFF. CDR3 sequence (DNA): TGTGCCAGCAGTGTTCAGGGGATGAACACTGAAGCTTTCTTT.

J is TRBJ2-7 and V is TRBV5-1; 10 bases line up with TRBD1. The CDR3 sequence is 14 residues long. The trim removed 5 bases at V and 5 bases at J, leaving 7 bases unmatched. Germline V gives CDR1 SGHRS, CDR2 YFSETQ. CDR3: CASSPGQGLHEQYF. The CDR3 bases are TGCGCCAGCAGTCCGGGACAGGGGCTCCACGAGCAGTACTTC.

This clone was seen a few times. The genes are TRBV11-2 and TRBJ1-4; no definite D call. Deletions cut 3 bases from V and 5 bases from J, with 19 bases between. Germline assignment: CDR1 SGHAT and CDR2 FQNNGV. The CDR3 consists of 17 residues. In nucleotides, the CDR3 is TGTGCCAGCAGCTTGTGGGGTGACGGCTACGTAAATGAAAAACTGTTTTTT. Amino acid sequence: CASSLWGDGYVNEKLFF.

The chain carries TRBV5-1 and TRBJ1-5, with 7 nucleotides matching TRBD1. Germline V gives CDR1 SGHRS, CDR2 YFSETQ. The trim removed 0 bases at V and 7 bases at J, leaving 4 bases unmatched. This CDR3 contains 14 residues. In nucleotides, the CDR3 is TGCGCCAGCAGCTTGGGTACAGGGGAACAGCCCCAGCATTTT. Its translation is CASSLGTGEQPQHF.

This clone was counted many times. CDR3 nucleotide sequence: TGTGCCACCAGCAGCAGGGACAGAGGCTATGGCTACACCTTC. This encodes CATSSRDRGYGYTF. This chain connects TRBV15 to TRBJ1-2; 7 nucleotides agree with TRBD1. The V and J ends lost 3 bases and 4 bases, in that order; junction bases with no gene match: 5. Germline CDR1 reads LNHNV; CDR2 reads YYDKDF (reference sequence). The CDR3 spans 14 residues. Together with reference TRBV15 and TRBJ1-2, the CDR3 gives the full variable domain: DAMVIQNPRYQVTQFGKPVTLSCSQTLNHNVMYWYQQKSSQAPKLLFHYYDKDFNNEADTPDNFQSRRPNTSFCFLDIRSPGLGDTAMYLCATSSRDRGYGYTFGSGTRLTVV.

V and J are TRBV7-3 and TRBJ2-2; D is undetermined. Per the germline V gene, CDR1 is SGHTA and CDR2 is FQGTGA. The V and J ends lost 0 bases and 4 bases respectively, with 12 bases between them. The CDR3 extends over 16 amino acids. The CDR3 spells CASSLTPRASTGELFF. The DNA of the CDR3 is TGTGCCAGCAGCTTAACCCCTAGGGCGAGCACCGGGGAGCTGTTTTTT.

The chain is built from TRBV5-1 and TRBJ1-3, with a weak D call TRBD1 (6 bases). V was shortened by 0 bases and J by 0 bases, with 13 bases between the two germline ends. The CDR3 contains 17 residues. Per germline, CDR1 SGHRS and CDR2 YFSETQ. In DNA form, the CDR3 reads TGCGCCAGCAGCTTGGTGCCCACAGGGAGCTCTGGAAACACCATATATTTT. As protein: CASSLVPTGSSGNTIYF. The whole variable domain, remainder taken from reference TRBV5-1 and TRBJ1-3, is KAGVTQTPRYLIKTRGQQVTLSCSPISGHRSVSWYQQTPGQGLQFLFEYFSETQRNKGNFPGRFSGRQFSNSRSEMNVSTLELGDSALYLCASSLVPTGSSGNTIYFGEGSWLTVV.

The V gene is TRBV5-6, the J gene TRBJ1-1; no reliable D call. Looked up from germline, CDR1 is SGHDT and CDR2 is YYEEEE. V lost 4 bases, J lost 5 bases, and 15 bases lay in between. This CDR3 contains 14 residues. The CDR3 DNA follows: TGTGCCAGCAGCCCCCGACCCTCGGGGACTGAAGCTTTCTTT. Amino acid sequence: CASSPRPSGTEAFF.

The V call is TRBV4-1, the J call TRBJ1-2, with D unclear. Germline CDR1 reads MGHRA; CDR2 reads YSYEKL. V lost 1 base and J 4 bases, leaving 13 bases between the germline ends. This CDR3 is built from 15 residues. Written as DNA, the CDR3 is TGCGCCAGCAGCCAAGGAGGCCCGGACCTCTATGGCTACACCTTC. Translation: CASSQGGPDLYGYTF.

V gene TRBV29-1 combines with J gene TRBJ1-1; D is undetermined. The V gene lost 3 bases and the J gene lost 0 bases, with 8 bases spanning the gap. The CDR3 consists of 13 residues. Germline CDR1 is SQVTM and CDR2 is ANQGSEA. The CDR3 loop is CSVDGLMNTEAFF. CDR3 sequence (DNA): TGCAGCGTTGATGGACTGATGAACACTGAAGCTTTCTTT.

The rearrangement uses TRBV3-1 (or the pseudogene TRBV3-2) and TRBJ2-7; TRBD1 matches 7 bases. Per the germline V gene, CDR1 is LGHDT and CDR2 is YNNKEL (reference sequence). This CDR3 is 17 amino acids long. V was clipped by 5 bases and J by 1 base; unmatched bases: 14. The CDR3 here is CASSKGVADRWSYEQYF. The CDR3 DNA follows: TGTGCCAGCAGCAAAGGAGTTGCGGACAGGTGGTCCTACGAGCAGTACTTC.

The chain carries TRBV11-3 and TRBJ2-1; 11 positions agree with TRBD2. V was clipped by 5 bases and J by 7 bases; unmatched bases: 7. The CDR3 totals 15 residues. Germline V gene data show CDR1 as SGHNT and CDR2 as YENEEA. The DNA of the CDR3 is TGTGCCAGCAGCGCCGGGACTAGCGGATTAAATGAGCAGTTCTTC. Translation: CASSAGTSGLNEQFF.

The gene calls are TRBV2 and TRBJ2-1, with 8 bases fitting TRBD2. Germline loops: CDR1 SNHLY, CDR2 FYNNEI. Losses at the gene ends were 3 bases for V and 8 bases for J; bases not matched to a gene: 9. The CDR3 runs to 15 residues. CDR3 DNA: TGTGCCAGCAGTGACCGGGCGGGGGGACTTGATGAGCAGTTCTTC. This sequence encodes CASSDRAGGLDEQFF.

This chain joins TRBV4-1 and TRBJ2-2, with D perhaps TRBD1 (5 bases). The CDR3 has 14 residues. Trimming cost V 2 bases and J 6 bases, with 10 bases left between them. CDR1 MGHRA and CDR2 YSYEKL come from the germline V gene. The CDR3 spells CASSQTWGPGELFF. CDR3 nucleotide sequence: TGCGCCAGCAGCCAAACCTGGGGCCCCGGGGAGCTGTTTTTT.

The chain combines TRBV6-5 with TRBJ1-1; TRBD1 matches at 7 bases. The trim removed 2 bases at V and 4 bases at J, leaving 4 bases unmatched. The germline V gene encodes CDR1 MNHEY and CDR2 SVGAGI. CDR3 length equals 14 residues. Written as DNA, the CDR3 is TGTGCCAGCAGTTACGACAGGGTGGGCACTGAAGCTTTCTTT. This sequence encodes CASSYDRVGTEAFF.

V gene TRBV6-1 combines with J gene TRBJ2-3; no firm D call. CDR1 MNHNS and CDR2 SASEGT come from the germline V gene. The CDR3 is 14 amino acids. With 0 bases removed from V and 3 bases from J, the gap between germline ends came to 7 bases. In nucleotides, the CDR3 is TGTGCCAGCAGTGAAGCGCCGAGAACAGATACGCAGTATTTT. Its protein product is CASSEAPRTDTQYF.